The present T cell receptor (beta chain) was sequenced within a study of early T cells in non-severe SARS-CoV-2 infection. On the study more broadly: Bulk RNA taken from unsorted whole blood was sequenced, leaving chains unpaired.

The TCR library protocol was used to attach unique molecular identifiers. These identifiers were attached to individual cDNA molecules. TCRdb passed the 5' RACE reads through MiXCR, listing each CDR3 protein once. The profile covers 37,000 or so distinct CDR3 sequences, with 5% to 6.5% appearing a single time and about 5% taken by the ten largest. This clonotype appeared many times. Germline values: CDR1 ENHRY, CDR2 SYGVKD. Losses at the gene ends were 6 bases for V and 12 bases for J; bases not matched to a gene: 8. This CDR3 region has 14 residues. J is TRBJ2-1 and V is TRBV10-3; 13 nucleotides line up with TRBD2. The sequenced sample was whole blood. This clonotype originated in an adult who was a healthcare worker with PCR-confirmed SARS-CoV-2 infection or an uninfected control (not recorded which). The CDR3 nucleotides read TGTGCCATCAGCAGACAGGGACTAGCGGGATGGCAGTTCTTC. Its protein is CAISRQGLAGWQFF.